These T cell receptor beta chains were read from a single sample in a study of blood T cell repertoires in COVID-19. Only in-frame clones appear in the TCRdb table, and some are missing; sequencing was by immunoSEQ multiplex PCR. The sample holds over 60,000 clones, approximately 80% seen once. The specimen was peripheral blood. The receptors were sampled from a human donor in a cohort sampled during active COVID-19. Both conserved end residues are part of each CDR3. Each record gives: clone size, J gene, D gene, V gene, CDR3 DNA, CDR3 protein. The D gene is left open where the match is weak. The size entry is marked missing in some rows and otherwise reads once, few, many or a size class.

>.|TRBJ2-7|TRBD1|TRBV7-2
TGTGCCAGCAGCCCAAATCGACAGGGCCACGAGCAGTACTTC
CASSPNRQGHEQYF
>once|TRBJ2-3|TRBD1|TRBV11-1
TGTGCCAGCAGCTTAGGGGACAGGGGCACAGATACGCAGTATTTT
CASSLGDRGTDTQYF
>.|TRBJ2-5|.|TRBV19
TGTGCCAGTAGTTCGGGGTCCTACATATCCCAAGAGACCCAGTACTTC
CASSSGSYISQETQYF
>.|TRBJ2-3|TRBD2|TRBV7-8
TGTGCCAGCAGCTTATGGAGGGGACTAGCGGGGGGAGGGGTTAGCACAGATACGCAGTATTTT
CASSLWRGLAGGGVSTDTQYF
>.|TRBJ2-7|TRBD2|TRBV18
TGTGCCAGCTCACCGTGGGCTAGCGGCCGATACGAGCAGTACTTC
CASSPWASGRYEQYF
>.|TRBJ1-5|.|TRBV19
TGTGCCAGTAGTGTGACAGGCAAGATTCTGCCCCAGCATTTT
CASSVTGKILPQHF
>.|TRBJ2-6|.|TRBV11-2
TGTGCCAGCAGCTCGAGACAGGGAAGGAGGGAGTCCGGGGCCAACGTCCTGACTTTC
CASSSRQGRRESGANVLTF
>.|TRBJ2-7|TRBD1|TRBV5-5
TGTGCCAGCAGCTCACCGGGACAGCCCTACGAGCAGTACTTC
CASSSPGQPYEQYF
>.|TRBJ1-4|.|TRBV18
TGTGCCAGCTCACCTGGGGCTACAAGACTTAATGAAAAACTGTTTTTT
CASSPGATRLNEKLFF
>.|TRBJ2-2|.|TRBV30
TGTGCCTGGAGTAAAAGGGGGAGGGGCGGGGAGCTGTTTTTT
CAWSKRGRGGELFF
>.|TRBJ1-5|TRBD1|TRBV7-9
TGTGCCAGCAGCCCCGGGACAGGGGAGGGTAATCAGCCCCAGCATTTT
CASSPGTGEGNQPQHF
>.|TRBJ2-7|.|TRBV28
TGTGCCAGCAGTCCCGCTGCCACAGGGACCTACGAGCAGTACTTC
CASSPAATGTYEQYF
>.|TRBJ1-3|TRBD1|TRBV5-4
TGTGCCAGCAGCCGACAGGGCCCATCTGGAAACACCATATATTTT
CASSRQGPSGNTIYF
>.|TRBJ2-3|TRBD2|TRBV18
TGTGCCAGCTCACTCATGGGACTAGCGGAGACAGATACGCAGTATTTT
CASSLMGLAETDTQYF
>.|TRBJ2-7|.|TRBV18
TGTGCCAGCTCACCAAGGGGGGCTAGCGGCGTCTACGAGCAGTACTTC
CASSPRGASGVYEQYF
>.|TRBJ1-1|TRBD1|TRBV5-5
TGTGCCAGCAGCCCCCCAGGCGGACAGGGGGCTTTCTTT
CASSPPGGQGAFF
>.|TRBJ2-7|.|TRBV29-1
TGCAGCGTCGGGGGCTCCTACGAGCAGTACTTC
CSVGGSYEQYF
>few|TRBJ1-1|TRBD1|TRBV3-1/TRBV3-2
TGTGCCAGCAGCCAAGGGACAGGGTGGGAGAACACTGAAGCTTTCTTT
CASSQGTGWENTEAFF
>.|TRBJ1-1|TRBD1|TRBV5-4
TGTGCCAGCAGACTTAGTAATAGACAGGGGAGCGCTTTCTTT
CASRLSNRQGSAFF
>.|TRBJ1-1|TRBD1|TRBV5-1
TGCGCCAGCAGTCAACAGGGGGCAGTTTACACTGAAGCTTTCTTT
CASSQQGAVYTEAFF
>.|TRBJ2-6|.|TRBV19
TGTGCCAGCTCGACAGCTGGGGCCAACGTCCTGACTTTC
CASSTAGANVLTF
>.|TRBJ2-3|TRBD2|TRBV5-1
TGCGCCAGCAGCTTACGGACTAGCGACACAGATACGCAGTATTTT
CASSLRTSDTDTQYF